The TCR beta chain under discussion was sequenced for a study of blood T cell repertoires in COVID-19. This CDR3 has 12 amino acids. Germline values: CDR1 ENHRY, CDR2 SYGVKD. V lost 6 bases to trimming and J lost 6 bases, with 11 bases between them. Cohort placement rested on clinical history that participants reported themselves. Symptom resolution, clearance, or two negative PCRs marked the recovered donors of Cohort 3. Source study methods: Counts of nucleated cells, estimated from reference gene primer amplification, were obtained. TCRdb's table, derived via immunoSEQ multiplex PCR, lists solely in-frame clones and lacks some. That table gives V, J and clone size, and the DNA gave D and trimming. This sample has around 370,000 clones, with approximately 90% found just once.

Sequenced: PBMCs or T cells enriched from blood (not recorded which). The chain couples TRBV10-3 to TRBJ1-1; weak D call: TRBD1 (5 bases). The clonotype comes from a woman aged 18-30 years who had recovered from COVID-19. CDR3 in amino acids: CAISAGESEAFF. The CDR3 bases are TGTGCCATCAGCGCGGGGGAGTCTGAAGCTTTCTTT.